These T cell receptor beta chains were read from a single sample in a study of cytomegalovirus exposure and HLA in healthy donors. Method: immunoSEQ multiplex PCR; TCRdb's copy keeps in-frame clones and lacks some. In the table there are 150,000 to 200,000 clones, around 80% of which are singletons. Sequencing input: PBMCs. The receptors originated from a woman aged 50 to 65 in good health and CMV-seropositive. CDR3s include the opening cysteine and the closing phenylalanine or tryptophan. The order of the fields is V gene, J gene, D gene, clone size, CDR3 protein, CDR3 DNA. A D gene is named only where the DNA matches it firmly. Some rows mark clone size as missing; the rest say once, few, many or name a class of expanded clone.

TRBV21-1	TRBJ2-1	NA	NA	CASSPPWTVYNEQFF	TGTGCCAGCAGCCCCCCGTGGACAGTCTACAATGAGCAGTTCTTC
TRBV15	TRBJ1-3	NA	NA	CATSREPVSGNTIYF	TGTGCCACCAGCAGAGAACCAGTCTCTGGAAACACCATATATTTT
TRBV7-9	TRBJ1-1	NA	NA	CALRGVPGKTEAFF	TGTGCCCTCAGGGGAGTGCCCGGAAAGACTGAAGCTTTCTTT
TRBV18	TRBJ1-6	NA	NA	CASSPSAVGTTYNSPLHF	TGTGCCAGCTCACCATCTGCAGTTGGTACAACCTATAATTCACCCCTCCACTTT
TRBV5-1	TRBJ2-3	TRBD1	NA	CASSLDGQGADTQYF	TGCGCCAGCAGCTTGGATGGACAGGGGGCAGATACGCAGTATTTT
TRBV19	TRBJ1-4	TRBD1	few	CASSSGQGRNEKLFF	TGTGCCAGTAGTTCAGGACAGGGCCGAAATGAAAAACTGTTTTTT
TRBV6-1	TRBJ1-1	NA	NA	CASSDSRDWEAFF	TGTGCCAGCAGTGATTCCCGGGATTGGGAAGCTTTCTTT
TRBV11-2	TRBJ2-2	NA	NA	CASSLQGRGVTGELFF	TGTGCCAGCAGCTTACAGGGCAGGGGTGTCACCGGGGAGCTGTTTTTT
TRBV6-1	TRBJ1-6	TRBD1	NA	CASSGFRDRGLTSYNSPLHF	TGTGCCAGCAGTGGCTTCCGGGACAGGGGCCTAACCTCCTATAATTCACCCCTCCACTTT
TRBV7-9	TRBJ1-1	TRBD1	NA	CASSPWTGMNTEAFF	TGTGCCAGCAGCCCGTGGACAGGGATGAACACTGAAGCTTTCTTT
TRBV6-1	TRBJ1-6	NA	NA	CASSEVAGDNSPLHF	TGTGCCAGCAGTGAAGTCGCAGGGGATAATTCACCCCTCCACTTT
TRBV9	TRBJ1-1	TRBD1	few	CASSASTGYGGTEAFF	TGTGCCAGCAGCGCCTCGACAGGGTATGGCGGCACTGAAGCTTTCTTT
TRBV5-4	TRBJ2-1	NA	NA	CASTTGTLSYNEQFF	TGTGCCAGTACTACCGGGACACTCTCCTACAATGAGCAGTTCTTC
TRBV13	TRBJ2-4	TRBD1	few	CASSFHSAGGKNIQYF	TGTGCCAGCAGCTTTCACTCAGCAGGGGGCAAAAACATTCAGTACTTC
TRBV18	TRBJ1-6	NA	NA	CASSPQKTTKSPLHF	TGTGCCAGCTCACCACAGAAGACGACAAAATCACCCCTCCACTTT
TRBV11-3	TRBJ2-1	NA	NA	CASSLSPGYNEQFF	TGTGCCAGCAGCTTATCTCCGGGATACAATGAGCAGTTCTTC
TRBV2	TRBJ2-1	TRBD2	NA	CASSGGTSGGNEQFF	TGTGCCAGCAGTGGGGGGACTAGCGGGGGGAATGAGCAGTTCTTC
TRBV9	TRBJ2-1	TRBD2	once	CASSHPSLAGGRGEQFF	TGTGCCAGCAGCCATCCCAGTCTAGCGGGGGGGCGGGGTGAGCAGTTCTTC
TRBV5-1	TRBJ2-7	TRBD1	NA	CASSLGGTGSDYEQYF	TGCGCCAGCAGCTTGGGGGGGACAGGGTCGGATTACGAGCAGTACTTC
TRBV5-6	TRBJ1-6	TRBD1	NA	CASSPSGTGYNSPLHF	TGTGCCAGCAGCCCCTCCGGGACAGGGTATAATTCACCCCTCCACTTT
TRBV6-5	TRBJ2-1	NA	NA	CATTMGGDLGEQFF	TGTGCCACCACCATGGGCGGGGACTTGGGTGAGCAGTTCTTC
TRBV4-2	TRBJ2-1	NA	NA	CASSLAPNEQFF	TGTGCCAGCAGCTTGGCCCCCAATGAGCAGTTCTTC
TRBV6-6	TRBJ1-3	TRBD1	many	CASTPADRAGNTIYF	TGTGCCAGCACTCCCGCGGACAGGGCTGGAAACACCATATATTTT
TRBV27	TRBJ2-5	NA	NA	CASRRGETQYF	TGTGCCAGCAGACGAGGGGAGACCCAGTACTTC
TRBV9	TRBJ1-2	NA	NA	CASSVGPPGIYGYTF	TGTGCCAGCAGCGTAGGTCCGCCGGGTATCTATGGCTACACCTTC
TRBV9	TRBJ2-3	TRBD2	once	CASSGGTSGEVDTQYF	TGTGCCAGCAGCGGGGGGACTAGCGGGGAGGTAGATACGCAGTATTTT
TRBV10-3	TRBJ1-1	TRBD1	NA	CATGDRGRTEAFF	TGTGCCACCGGGGACAGGGGGCGCACTGAAGCTTTCTTT
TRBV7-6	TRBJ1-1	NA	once	CASSLAWEAVVMNTEAFF	TGTGCCAGCAGCTTAGCGTGGGAGGCAGTGGTCATGAACACTGAAGCTTTCTTT
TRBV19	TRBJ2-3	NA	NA	CASSIAPRDTQYF	TGTGCCAGTAGTATAGCCCCGCGGGATACGCAGTATTTT
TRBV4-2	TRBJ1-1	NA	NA	CAAIPGLNTEAFF	TGTGCCGCCATACCGGGTCTGAACACTGAAGCTTTCTTT
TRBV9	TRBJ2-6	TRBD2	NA	CASSPEDPSGGPSGANVLTF	TGTGCCAGCAGCCCGGAGGATCCTAGCGGGGGACCATCTGGGGCCAACGTCCTGACTTTC
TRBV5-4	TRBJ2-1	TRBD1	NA	CASSKPGQGYNEQFF	TGTGCCAGCAGCAAACCGGGACAGGGGTACAATGAGCAGTTCTTC
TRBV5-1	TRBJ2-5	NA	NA	CASSLNRQALQETQYF	TGCGCCAGCAGCTTGAACAGACAGGCCCTCCAAGAGACCCAGTACTTC
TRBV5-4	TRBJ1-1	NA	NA	CASSPTGFMNTEAFF	TGTGCCAGCAGCCCCACAGGGTTCATGAACACTGAAGCTTTCTTT
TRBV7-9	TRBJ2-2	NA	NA	CASSPGTGELFF	TGTGCCAGCAGCCCCGGGACAGGGGAGCTGTTTTTT
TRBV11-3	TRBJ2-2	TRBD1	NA	CASSRGGTGSPSGELFF	TGTGCCAGCAGCCGCGGCGGGACAGGGAGCCCCTCCGGGGAGCTGTTTTTT
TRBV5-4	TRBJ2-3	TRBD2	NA	CASSLKLAGVTDTQYF	TGTGCCAGCAGCTTGAAACTAGCGGGGGTCACAGATACGCAGTATTTT
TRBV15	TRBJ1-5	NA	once	CATAPGVAQPQHF	TGTGCCACAGCCCCAGGGGTGGCCCAGCCCCAGCATTTT
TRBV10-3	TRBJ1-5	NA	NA	CAISESSGDQPQHF	TGTGCCATCAGTGAGTCATCAGGGGATCAGCCCCAGCATTTT
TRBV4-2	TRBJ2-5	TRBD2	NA	CASSQAAGAGETQYF	TGTGCCAGCAGCCAAGCAGCGGGGGCGGGGGAGACCCAGTACTTC
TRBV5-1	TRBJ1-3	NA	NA	CASSLATGLNTIYF	TGCGCCAGCAGCTTGGCCACAGGGCTCAACACCATATATTTT
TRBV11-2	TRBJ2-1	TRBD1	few	CASSLVQGTGEQFF	TGTGCCAGCTCTTTGGTACAGGGGACAGGGGAGCAGTTCTTC
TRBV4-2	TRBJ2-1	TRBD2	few	CASSQDRTSGGNNEQFF	TGTGCCAGCAGCCAAGATCGGACTAGCGGGGGAAACAATGAGCAGTTCTTC
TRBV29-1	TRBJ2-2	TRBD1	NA	CSVVTDRVNTGELFF	TGCAGCGTTGTAACGGACAGGGTGAACACCGGGGAGCTGTTTTTT
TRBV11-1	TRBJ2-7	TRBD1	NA	CASSSRDRGSGEQYF	TGTGCCAGCAGCTCCCGGGACAGGGGGTCGGGCGAGCAGTACTTC
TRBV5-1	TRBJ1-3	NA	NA	CASSPDSPGNTIYF	TGCGCCAGCAGCCCGGACAGCCCTGGAAACACCATATATTTT
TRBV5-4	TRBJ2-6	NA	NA	CASSLDYMRSGANVLTF	TGTGCCAGCAGCTTGGATTATATGAGATCGGGGGCCAACGTCCTGACTTTC
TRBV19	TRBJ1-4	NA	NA	CASSSRGGDEKLFF	TGTGCCAGTAGTTCCCGGGGGGGCGATGAAAAACTGTTTTTT
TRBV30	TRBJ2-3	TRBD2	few	CAWSVGGSDTQYF	TGTGCCTGGAGTGTAGGCGGGAGCGATACGCAGTATTTT
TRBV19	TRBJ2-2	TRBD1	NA	CASSSPWAGGLGGELFF	TGTGCCAGTAGTTCCCCTTGGGCAGGGGGCTTAGGCGGGGAGCTGTTTTTT
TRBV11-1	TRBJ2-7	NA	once	CASSLLGGEQYF	TGTGCCAGCAGCCTCCTCGGGGGAGAGCAGTACTTC
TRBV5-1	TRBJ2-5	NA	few	CASSLVGRQETQYF	TGCGCCAGCAGCTTGGTTGGCCGCCAAGAGACCCAGTACTTC
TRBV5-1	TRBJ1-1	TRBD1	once	CASSLDRGNTEAFF	TGCGCCAGCAGTCTTGACAGGGGCAACACTGAAGCTTTCTTT
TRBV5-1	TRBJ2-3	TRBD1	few	CASTRDRVSDTQYF	TGCGCCAGCACTCGGGACAGGGTATCAGATACGCAGTATTTT